The 15 T cell receptor beta chains below come from one sample, sequenced in a study of cytomegalovirus exposure and HLA in healthy donors. A multiplex PCR was run with 60 Vbeta primers and 13 Jbeta primers. Generated by immunoSEQ multiplex PCR, the TCRdb table keeps only in-frame clones and is missing some. The sample lists over 80,000 clones, approximately 80% occurring once. The sample consisted of PBMCs. The receptors come from a man under 40 in good health and CMV-seropositive.

This clone turned up a few times. CDR3 residues: CASSFMGGNNEQFF. As DNA, the CDR3 is TGTGCCAGCAGTTTTATGGGAGGGAACAATGAGCAGTTCTTC. This sequence joins TRBV27 and TRBJ2-1; 7 nucleotides line up with TRBD2. The V gene end was trimmed by 3 bases and the J gene end by 5 bases; junction bases not matched to a gene: 4. In germline, CDR1 is MNHEY, CDR2 SMNVEV (reference sequence). The CDR3 is made up of 14 amino acids.

This clone was recorded once. The chain combines TRBV5-1 with TRBJ2-5, with D perhaps TRBD1 (5 bases). The J call may be incorrect, as the DNA end agrees better with TRBJ2-7. Germline V gene data show CDR1 as SGHRS and CDR2 as YFSETQ. The CDR3 covers 14 residues. In nucleotides, the CDR3 is TGCGCCAGCAGCTTGGAAGGGGCTACCTACGAGCAGTACTTC. It encodes CASSLEGATYEQYF.

This rearrangement joins TRBV27 to TRBJ1-5, with a possible D match to TRBD1 (6 bases). Germline V gives CDR1 MNHEY, CDR2 SMNVEV (reference sequence). V was clipped by 1 base and J by 1 base, with 11 bases between them. The CDR3 spans 16 residues. CDR3 sequence reads: CASSLWGRGSNQPQHF. The CDR3 nucleotides are TGTGCCAGCAGTTTATGGGGCAGGGGAAGCAATCAGCCCCAGCATTTT.

This clone was seen more than once but under ten times. V usage is TRBV10-2 and J usage is TRBJ2-3, with 9 bases identical to TRBD2. CDR3 length: 14 amino acids. J lost 2 bases, V lost 7 bases, and 4 bases had no gene match. The germline V gene has CDR1 WSHSY and CDR2 SAAADI. The CDR3 spells CASIGLAITDTQYF. The CDR3 DNA follows: TGCGCCAGCATCGGACTAGCGATCACAGATACGCAGTATTTT.

The chain uses TRBV9 and TRBJ1-2; no clear D gene. V was trimmed by 1 base and J by 4 bases, leaving 14 bases between them. CDR1 is SGDLS, CDR2 YYNGEE, per germline. The CDR3 loop spans 15 amino acids. CDR3 amino acids: CASSVLATGGYGYTF. The CDR3 DNA follows: TGTGCCAGCAGCGTACTTGCCACGGGAGGCTATGGCTACACCTTC.

The chain is built from TRBV5-4 and TRBJ2-7, with 9 bases matching TRBD2. The CDR3 length is 15 residues. CDR1 SGHNT and CDR2 YYREEE come from the germline V gene (reference sequence). V dropped 4 bases and J dropped 0; count of bases not matched to a gene: 5. The CDR3 sequence: CASSRLAESSYEQYF. CDR3 nucleotide sequence: TGTGCCAGCAGCCGACTAGCGGAAAGCTCCTACGAGCAGTACTTC.

This chain connects TRBV27 to TRBJ2-7, with D tentatively TRBD1 (6 bases). Trimming left V 3 bases short and J 4 bases short, with 16 bases between. Germline CDR1 is MNHEY and CDR2 is SMNVEV (reference sequence). The CDR3 has 15 amino acids. CDR3 amino acids: CASSFVTGQIYEQYF. DNA for the CDR3: TGTGCCAGCAGTTTTGTGACAGGCCAAATTTACGAGCAGTACTTC.

The V and J genes are TRBV2 and TRBJ1-1; D is perhaps TRBD1 (6 bases). Germline-derived CDR1 and CDR2 are SNHLY and FYNNEI. This CDR3 is built from 14 residues. Between the trimmed V and J ends, which lost 6 bases and 4 bases, there was a span of 15 bases. The CDR3 spells CASSRDIGGTEAFF. For the CDR3, the DNA is TGTGCCAGCAGCCGGGACATTGGGGGCACTGAAGCTTTCTTT.

The CDR3: CASSQEGGRNQPQHF. The CDR3 bases are TGTGCCAGCAGCCAAGAAGGAGGAAGGAATCAGCCCCAGCATTTT. The chain has TRBV4-2 and TRBJ1-5, with D unclear. Trimming pared 0 bases from V and 4 bases from J, leaving 10 bases between. Germline V gene sequence: CDR1 LGHNA, CDR2 YNFKEQ. This CDR3 has 15 amino acids.

This chain links TRBV5-6 with TRBJ1-4, with D tentatively TRBD1 (5 bases). The CDR3 runs to 15 residues. From germline, CDR1 is SGHDT and CDR2 YYEEEE. V was trimmed by 4 bases and J by 7 bases, leaving 17 bases between them. The CDR3 spells CASSPRGGSIEKLFF. The CDR3 DNA reads as TGTGCCAGCAGCCCGCGCGGGGGGTCAATTGAAAAACTGTTTTTT. Complete variable domain (other parts from reference TRBV5-6 and TRBJ1-4): DAGVTQSPTHLIKTRGQQVTLRCSPKSGHDTVSWYQQALGQGPQFIFQYYEEEERQRGNFPDRFSGHQFPNYSSELNVNALLLGDSALYLCASSPRGGSIEKLFFGSGTQLSVL.

To note about this clone: The sample has other DNA sequences that encode this CDR3 too. V gene TRBV4-1 combines with J gene TRBJ1-4, with 11 bases aligning to TRBD1. V trimming: 3 bases; J trimming: 2 bases; junction bases outside the gene matches: 5. In germline, CDR1 is MGHRA, CDR2 YSYEKL. The CDR3 runs to 17 residues. DNA for the CDR3: TGCGCCAGCAGCCAGGACAGGGGGCGATCGACTAATGAAAAACTGTTTTTT. Amino acid sequence: CASSQDRGRSTNEKLFF.

The chain combines TRBV7-9 with TRBJ1-1, with D tentatively TRBD1 (6 bases). The CDR3 length is 13 residues. The germline V and J ends were trimmed by 3 bases and 7 bases, with 12 bases remaining between them. Germline loops: CDR1 SEHNR, CDR2 FQNEAQ (reference sequence). For the CDR3, the DNA is TGTGCCAGCAGCTTTACAGGGCCCGGTGAAGCTTTCTTT. It encodes CASSFTGPGEAFF.

CDR3 residues: CASSLAARQGFANEKLFF. The CDR3 nucleotides read TGTGCCAGCAGCTTAGCGGCCCGACAGGGGTTCGCTAATGAAAAACTGTTTTTT. The rearrangement joins TRBV7-2 to TRBJ1-4; TRBD1 matches 8 bases. There are 18 residues in the CDR3. Trimming cost V 0 bases and J 3 bases; bases outside gene matches: 9. Germline V lookup: CDR1 SGHTA, CDR2 FQGNSA.

This clone was detected a few times. This sequence joins TRBV10-3 and TRBJ2-1; 8 bases agree with TRBD1. The CDR3 is 14 amino acids. V dropped 7 bases and J dropped 2; count of bases not matched to a gene: 4. Germline V gives CDR1 ENHRY, CDR2 SYGVKD. The CDR3 region has the DNA TGTGCCATCACCCAGGGGGCCACCTACAATGAGCAGTTCTTC. As protein: CAITQGATYNEQFF.

J is TRBJ1-5 and V is TRBV28; 9 nucleotides align to TRBD1. The CDR3 is 17 amino acids. Trimming at V came to 4 bases and at J to 0 bases, leaving 7 bases not matched to a gene. Germline CDR1 reads MDHEN; CDR2 reads SYDVKM. The DNA for the CDR3 is TGTGCCAGCAGTTCGACCGGGACAGGGCTTAGCAATCAGCCCCAGCATTTT. This codes for CASSSTGTGLSNQPQHF. The full variable domain, in which reference TRBV28 and TRBJ1-5 provide the parts outside the CDR3, is DVKVTQSSRYLVKRTGEKVFLECVQDMDHENMFWYRQDPGLGLRLIYFSYDVKMKEKGDIPEGYSVSREKKERFSLILESASTNQTSMYLCASSSTGTGLSNQPQHFGDGTRLSIL.